The clone carrying this T cell receptor (beta chain) appeared many times. The antigen is unknown. This sample was included in a study of tumor-infiltrating lymphocytes in primary liver carcinoma. Study-wide context: There were roughly 3.5 to 8 million productive TCRbeta reads per sample, a yield similar across tissue types. Findings and caveats of the study: Tumors had a top-250-clone fraction that was significantly higher than blood (p = 0.039).

The source of the blood RNA was unsorted whole blood, and germline DNA was extracted as well. None of the patients had received treatment, and all had chronic HBV infection. This CDR3 region has 17 residues. Germline V gene lookup returns CDR1 MDHEN and CDR2 SYDVKM. The V and J ends lost 3 bases and 1 base respectively, with 17 bases between them. The template, around 520 ng total RNA, yielded TCR beta cDNA made with a constant-region primer. Employing slightly modified ARM-PCR, three nested multiplex PCR rounds were run, and these gave rise to the TCR beta libraries. TRBV1-TRBV30 forward and Cbeta reverse primers drove the first two roughly 10-cycle rounds. TCRdb reprocessed the multiplex PCR reads via MiXCR and lists one record per CDR3 protein. This table has fewer than 350,000 distinct CDR3 sequences, 65% appearing once.

The sample taken for sequencing was peripheral blood. The V gene is TRBV28, the J gene TRBJ2-3; weak D call: TRBD1 (5 bases). This TCR came from a man aged 35 to 55 with primary liver carcinoma and hepatitis B virus infection. CDR3 region: CASSFQGKGAGTDTQYF. The CDR3 DNA reads as TGTGCCAGCAGTTTCCAGGGAAAGGGTGCGGGCACAGATACGCAGTATTTT.